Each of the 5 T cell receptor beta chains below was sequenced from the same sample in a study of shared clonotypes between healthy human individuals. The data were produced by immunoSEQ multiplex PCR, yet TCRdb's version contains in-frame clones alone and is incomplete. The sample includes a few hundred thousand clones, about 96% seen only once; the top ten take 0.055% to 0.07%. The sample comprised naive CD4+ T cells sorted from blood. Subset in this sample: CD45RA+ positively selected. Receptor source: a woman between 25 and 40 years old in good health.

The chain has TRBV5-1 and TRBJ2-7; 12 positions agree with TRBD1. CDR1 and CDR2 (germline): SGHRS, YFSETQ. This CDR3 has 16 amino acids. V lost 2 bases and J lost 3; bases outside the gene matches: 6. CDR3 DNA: TGCGCCAGCAGCTTAGCCGGGACAGGGGGCGGCTACGAGCAGTACTTC. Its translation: CASSLAGTGGGYEQYF.

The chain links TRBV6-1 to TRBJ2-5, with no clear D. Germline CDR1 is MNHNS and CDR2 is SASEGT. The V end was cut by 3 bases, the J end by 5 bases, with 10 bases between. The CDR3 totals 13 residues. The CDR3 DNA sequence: TGTGCCAGCAGTGATTTCAGTTTTGAGACCCAGTACTTC. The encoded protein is CASSDFSFETQYF.

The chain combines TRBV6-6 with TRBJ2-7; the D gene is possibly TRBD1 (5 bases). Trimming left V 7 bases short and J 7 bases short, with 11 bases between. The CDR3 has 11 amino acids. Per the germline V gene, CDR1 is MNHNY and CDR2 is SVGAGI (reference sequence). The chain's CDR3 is CASTFRDEQYF. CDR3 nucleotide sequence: TGTGCCAGCACGTTCAGGGATGAGCAGTACTTC.

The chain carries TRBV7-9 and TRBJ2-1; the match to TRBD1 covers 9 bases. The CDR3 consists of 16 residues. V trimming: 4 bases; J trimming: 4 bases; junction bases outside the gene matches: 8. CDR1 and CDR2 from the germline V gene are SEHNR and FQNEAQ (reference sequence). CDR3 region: CASSSLGQGTYNEQFF. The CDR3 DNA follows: TGTGCCAGCAGCTCCCTGGGACAGGGAACTTACAATGAGCAGTTCTTC.

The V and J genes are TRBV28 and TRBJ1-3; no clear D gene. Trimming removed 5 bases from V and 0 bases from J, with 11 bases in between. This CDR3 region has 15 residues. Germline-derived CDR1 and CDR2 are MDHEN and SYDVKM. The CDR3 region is CASSLSITSGNTIYF. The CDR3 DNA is TGTGCCAGCAGTCTGTCCATTACCTCTGGAAACACCATATATTTT.